This TCR beta chain emerged from a study of blood T cell repertoires in COVID-19. On the study more broadly: Donors in the United States, Italy and Spain gave samples during acute or convalescent COVID-19.

This CDR3 is 14 amino acids long. After removal of 9 bases from V and 4 bases from J, the junction contained 8 bases not matched to a gene. Germline values: CDR1 SGHNT, CDR2 YENEEA. Patients of the Seattle cohort, enrolled during active infection, were followed longitudinally. In the study's own analysis: Amplified reference gene primers provided the basis for estimating nucleated cell counts. The protocol was immunoSEQ multiplex PCR, while the TCRdb copy is restricted to in-frame clones and leaves out a portion. V, J and clone size reflect that table, while D and trimming were determined from the DNA. The profile shows hundreds of thousands of clones, just under 90% of them singletons.

The TCR was taken from a woman in her 30s with COVID-19, enrolled during active disease. Sequencing was done on a sample of peripheral blood. The V and J genes are TRBV11-3 and TRBJ2-2, with 7 bases aligning to TRBD1. The CDR3 spells CASQDREITGELFF. The CDR3 nucleotides read TGTGCCAGTCAAGACAGGGAAATCACCGGGGAGCTGTTTTTT.